The 22 T cell receptor beta chains presented below share a single source sample, sequenced in a study of CD8+ T cells in alopecia areata. RNA extraction was followed by reverse transcription into cDNA, which acted as the sequencing template. Clones were sequenced by immunoSEQ multiplex PCR, and TCRdb holds only the in-frame ones, with some missing. The sample includes approximately 280,000 clones, none of them occurring once. It was with CD4, CD8alpha, NKG2D, NKG2ACE and other markers that pooled cutaneous lymph node cells were sorted. The material sequenced was CD4+ T cells sorted from a lymph node. These receptors all come from a C3H/HeJ mouse with alopecia areata. The strain's MHC: H2-k.

As to this clone: Gene names and germline match the mouse. The read ends 4 residues early relative to the CDR3; the germline J gene fills the gap. The V call is TRBV1, the J call TRBJ2-2, with 9 nucleotides matching TRBD1. Germline V gene lookup returns CDR1 NSQYPW and CDR2 LRSPGD (reference sequence). CDR3 size: 14 residues. V was clipped by 4 bases and J by 5 bases; unmatched bases: 2. The sequenced CDR3 bases are TGCACCTGCAGTGGGACAGGGGAAACCGGG. It is translated as CTCSGTGETG. The CDR3 as a whole reads CTCSGTGETGQLYF. Full variable domain (remainder filled in from reference TRBV1 and TRBJ2-2): VTLLEQNPRWRLVPRGQAVNLRCILKNSQYPWMSWYQQDLQKQLQWLFTLRSPGDKEVKSLPGADYLATRVTDTELRLQVANMSQGRTLYCTCSGTGETGQLYFGEGSKLTVL.

A remark on this clone: Gene names refer to mouse genes. The read finishes 4 residues shy of the CDR3 end, and the germline J gene is used to complete it. The chain combines TRBV14 with TRBJ2-1; 7 positions agree with TRBD2. Germline V gives CDR1 SGHDT, CDR2 FRDEAV. The CDR3 has 13 residues. The ends lost 2 bases at V and 6 bases at J; junction bases unmatched: 2. The CDR3 DNA, read in part, is TGTGCCAGCAGTTTGGGGGGGGTTGCT. Its protein product is CASSLGGVA. The full-length CDR3 reads as CASSLGGVAEQFF.

This clone was counted a few times. The genes and germline here are from mouse. The CDR3 extends 4 residues past the end of the read, so its final part is completed from the germline J gene. The chain recombines TRBV19 with TRBJ2-2, with 7 bases lining up with TRBD1. Trimming at V came to 5 bases and at J to 1 base, leaving 5 bases not matched to a gene. The CDR3 has 15 amino acids. Germline assignment: CDR1 FNHDT and CDR2 SITEND (reference sequence). The CDR3: CASRSGTVNTGQLYF. The DNA read from the CDR3 is TGTGCCAGCAGATCCGGGACAGTAAACACCGGG.

This clone was picked up a small number of times. These gene names are mouse names. With the read ending 4 residues before the CDR3 end, the germline J gene is used to fill in that end. The V call is TRBV19, the J call TRBJ2-3; 8 nucleotides line up with TRBD1. From germline, CDR1 is FNHDT and CDR2 SITEND (reference sequence). Unmatched junction bases numbered 2, after V lost 2 bases and J lost 3 bases. The CDR3 is 14 amino acids. The sequenced CDR3 bases are TGTGCCAGCAGTATGCAGGGGGCAGCAGAA. Translation gives CASSMQGAAE. The CDR3 reads in full as CASSMQGAAETLYF.

This clone has a handful of counts. Gene labels here are mouse ones. Read coverage stops 3 residues before the CDR3 terminus; the germline J gene supplies the remainder. This chain connects TRBV1 to TRBJ1-6; 11 bases match TRBD1. TRBJ1-6 qualifies as an ORF whose function is uncertain. Trimming removed 3 bases from V and 4 bases from J; junction bases left unmatched: 5. Germline CDR1 is NSQYPW and CDR2 is LRSPGD (reference sequence). This CDR3 is built from 17 residues. CDR3 bases read: TGCACCTGCAGTGCCCCCGGGACAGGGGGTTATAATTCGCCC. Its protein is CTCSAPGTGGYNSP. The full CDR3 is CTCSAPGTGGYNSPLYF.

This clone showed up just a few times. All gene names here are mouse names. Incomplete CDR3 DNA: TGTGCCAGCAGTCACCAGGACTATAATTCGCCC. This translates into CASSHQDYNSP. The full CDR3 is CASSHQDYNSPLYF. This chain connects TRBV19 to TRBJ1-6; no firm D call. With the read ending 3 residues before the CDR3 end, the germline J gene is used to fill in that end. TRBJ1-6 is known as an ORF, though its function is uncertain. Germline lookup yields CDR1 FNHDT and CDR2 SITEND (reference sequence). CDR3 length equals 14 residues. V lost 4 bases, J lost 3 bases, and 8 bases lay in between.

This clone appeared a few times. Gene labels here are mouse ones. Coverage ceases 3 residues before the CDR3 finishes, and the germline J gene fills in the end. V gene TRBV19 combines with J gene TRBJ1-6; possible D gene TRBD1, 6 bases. TRBJ1-6 is an ORF for which the function is uncertain. V was shortened by 5 bases and J by 0 bases, with 9 bases between the two germline ends. The CDR3 contains 15 residues. Germline CDR1 FNHDT, CDR2 SITEND (reference sequence). The CDR3 spells CASRTGPSYNSPLYF. The part of the CDR3 DNA that was read is TGTGCCAGCAGGACAGGCCCTTCCTATAATTCGCCC.

This clone was recorded a few times. Genes and germline come from the mouse. The observed sequence ends 4 residues before the CDR3 terminus, with the missing tail filled in from the germline J gene. This chain uses TRBV13-3 with TRBJ2-2, with TRBD2 matching 9 bases. There are 15 residues in the CDR3. Losses at the gene ends were 6 bases for V and 2 bases for J; bases not matched to a gene: 5. Germline V gives CDR1 NNHDY, CDR2 SYVADS. CDR3 protein: CASTVLGGNTGQLYF. CDR3 bases read: TGTGCCAGCACCGTCCTGGGGGGGAACACCGGG.

Notes on this clone: Gene names refer to mouse genes. The read stops 4 residues short of the end of the CDR3; the missing end is completed from the germline J gene. The sample carries other DNA sequences with the same CDR3. J is TRBJ2-3 and V is TRBV1; D perhaps matches TRBD1 (5 bases). In germline, CDR1 is NSQYPW, CDR2 LRSPGD (reference sequence). Deletions cut 1 base from V and 1 base from J, with 9 bases between. The CDR3 has 15 amino acids. CDR3 bases read: TGCACCTGCAGTGCAGCCAGGGTGGGTGCAGAA. Amino acids: CTCSAARVGAE. In full, the CDR3 is CTCSAARVGAETLYF.

This clone came up a few times. Gene names and germline refer to mouse. Read sequence stops 4 residues before the CDR3 end, and the germline J gene provides the missing end. The chain combines TRBV29 with TRBJ2-5, with D hard to call. The germline V gene encodes CDR1 MSHET and CDR2 SYDVDS. V gave up 3 bases and J gave up 3 bases, with 7 bases separating them. This CDR3 spans 13 amino acids. The CDR3 spells CASSFYSQDTQYF. CDR3 bases read: TGTGCTAGCAGTTTTTACAGTCAAGAC.

This clone turned up a few times. Genes and germline are mouse. The CDR3 goes on 4 residues after the read ends, and that part is filled in from the germline J gene. V and J are TRBV19 and TRBJ2-3; 8 bases line up with TRBD1. This CDR3 has 16 amino acids. V dropped 4 bases and J dropped 0; count of bases not matched to a gene: 7. The germline V gene encodes CDR1 FNHDT and CDR2 SITEND (reference sequence). The sequenced CDR3 bases are TGTGCCAGCAGTGCCACGTGGACAGGGAGTGCAGAA. As protein: CASSATWTGSAE. The CDR3 in its entirety is CASSATWTGSAETLYF.

Note on this clone: Gene names refer to mouse genes. The read ends 4 residues early relative to the CDR3; the germline J gene fills the gap. This same CDR3 is encoded by further DNA sequences in the sample. The chain has TRBV19 and TRBJ2-7, with TRBD2 matching over 11 bases. CDR3 length: 14 residues. Germline V gene lookup returns CDR1 FNHDT and CDR2 SITEND (reference sequence). With 3 bases clipped from V and 3 bases from J, the junction kept 2 bases outside the gene matches. The CDR3: CASSKTGGVYEQYF. The CDR3 DNA, read in part, is TGTGCCAGCAGTAAGACTGGGGGGGTCTAT.

A note on this clone: Gene names are the mouse ones. The sequenced CDR3 bases are TGTGCCAGCAGTGATGGGGGACAGGGCGAT. Translated, it gives CASSDGGQGD. The full CDR3 is CASSDGGQGDEQYF. The chain carries TRBV13-1 and TRBJ2-7; 9 nucleotides align to TRBD1. With the read ending 4 residues before the CDR3 end, the germline J gene is used to fill in that end. The CDR3 extends over 14 amino acids. Germline-derived CDR1 and CDR2 are NSHNY and SYGAGN.

This clone was seen only a few times. Gene names are the mouse ones. Read sequence stops 4 residues before the CDR3 end, and the germline J gene provides the missing end. Other nucleotide sequences from this sample produce the same CDR3. The chain carries TRBV5 and TRBJ1-1; 7 bases are shared with TRBD1. CDR3 size: 13 residues. Per germline, CDR1 LGHNA and CDR2 YNLKQL (reference sequence). The V gene end was trimmed by 4 bases and the J gene end by 1 base; junction bases not matched to a gene: 0. CDR3 bases read: TGTGCCAGCAGCCCAGGGGGAAACACA. Translated, it gives CASSPGGNT. The CDR3 reads in full as CASSPGGNTEVFF.

Only a few counts were recorded for this clone. Each gene name is a mouse one. The read comes to an end 4 residues before the CDR3 does, leaving the germline J gene to fill in the end. V and J are TRBV13-1 and TRBJ1-1, with TRBD1 identical over 10 bases. The germline V gene has CDR1 NSHNY and CDR2 SYGAGN. V trimming: 3 bases; J trimming: 1 base; junction bases outside the gene matches: 3. The CDR3 runs to 15 residues. The sequenced CDR3 bases are TGTGCCAGCAGTGCCGGACAGGGGGTAAACACA. Protein sequence: CASSAGQGVNT. The entire CDR3 sequence reads CASSAGQGVNTEVFF.

This clone turned up a few times. Gene and germline names: mouse. The CDR3 is cut off 4 residues early in the read; its end comes from the germline J gene. The chain combines TRBV1 with TRBJ2-1; possibly TRBD1 for D (5 bases). This CDR3 region has 16 residues. Deletions cut 0 bases from V and 6 bases from J, with 15 bases between. Germline V gene sequence: CDR1 NSQYPW, CDR2 LRSPGD (reference sequence). The CDR3 DNA, read in part, is TGCACCTGCAGTGCAGATCGCCAGGGATGGTTTGCT. The encoded protein is CTCSADRQGWFA. The whole CDR3 region reads CTCSADRQGWFAEQFF.

As regards this clone: The genes and germline here are from mouse. The read finishes 4 residues shy of the CDR3 end, and the germline J gene is used to complete it. This chain connects TRBV13-3 to TRBJ1-1; TRBD1 is a possible D gene (5 bases). Germline assignment: CDR1 NNHDY and CDR2 SYVADS. The CDR3 runs 13 residues. The V gene lost 2 bases and the J gene lost 4 bases, with 9 bases spanning the gap. The CDR3 loop is CASSDRVRTEVFF. The sequenced part of the CDR3 DNA is TGTGCCAGCAGTGACAGGGTCCGCACA.

About this clone itself: Germline and genes here are mouse. The sequence runs out 4 residues before the end of the CDR3; the remainder is reconstructed from the germline J gene. J is TRBJ2-7 and V is TRBV29; TRBD2 matches at 8 bases. The junction had 5 bases not matched to a gene; V was cut back by 2 bases and J by 2 bases. From germline, CDR1 is MSHET and CDR2 SYDVDS. The CDR3 extends over 15 amino acids. The CDR3 protein is CASSLAAGGPYEQYF. CDR3 DNA, as far as it was read: TGTGCTAGCAGTTTAGCGGCTGGGGGGCCCTAT.

This clone was seen many times. These gene names are mouse names. Read sequence stops 4 residues before the CDR3 end, and the germline J gene provides the missing end. The rearrangement links TRBV19 to TRBJ2-1; D might be TRBD1 (5 bases). The CDR3 contains 13 residues. CDR1 is FNHDT and CDR2 is SITEND in the germline V gene (reference sequence). V was trimmed by 6 bases and J by 1 base, leaving 8 bases between them. This CDR3 reads CASTQGNYAEQFF. Partial CDR3 DNA: TGTGCCAGCACGCAGGGAAACTATGCT.

As concerns this clone: The gene names given are mouse names. The sequenced fragment ends 4 residues before the CDR3 boundary, so the rest is inferred from the germline J gene. The rearrangement uses TRBV13-3 and TRBJ2-7, with D unclear. The CDR3 spans 13 residues. Germline V lookup: CDR1 NNHDY, CDR2 SYVADS. With 0 bases removed from V and 2 bases from J, the gap between germline ends came to 6 bases. CDR3 DNA (partial): TGTGCCAGCAGTGATGAGGGTCCCTAT. This gives the protein CASSDEGPY. The entire CDR3 sequence reads CASSDEGPYEQYF.

A few counts support this clone. Germline and genes here are mouse. The read ends 4 residues shy of where the CDR3 ends; the end is completed using the germline J gene. The chain carries TRBV19 and TRBJ2-1; TRBD2 matches at 10 bases. Germline CDR1 reads FNHDT; CDR2 reads SITEND (reference sequence). This CDR3 contains 15 residues. V shed 6 bases and J 5 bases; nucleotides not matched to a gene: 8. CDR3 loop: CASNPTGGLNAEQFF. The CDR3 DNA, read in part, is TGTGCCAGCAACCCGACTGGGGGGTTGAATGCT.

With respect to this clone: Gene names are mouse gene names. The read terminates 4 residues before the CDR3 end, so the remaining end is supplied by the germline J gene. This same CDR3 is encoded by further DNA sequences in the sample. The J gene is TRBJ1-1, the V gene TRBV1, with D possibly being TRBD1 (5 bases). CDR3 length: 13 amino acids. V was pared by 3 bases and J by 3 bases, with 8 bases between. Per germline, CDR1 NSQYPW and CDR2 LRSPGD (reference sequence). The DNA read from the CDR3 is TGCACCTGCAGTGCCCAGGGAGACACA. Its translation: CTCSAQGDT. The full-length CDR3 reads as CTCSAQGDTEVFF.